The 20 T cell receptor beta chains presented below share a single source sample, sequenced in a study of T cell responses to AZD1222 COVID-19 vaccine. TCRdb's table, derived via immunoSEQ multiplex PCR, lists solely in-frame clones and lacks some. The sample has fewer than 200,000 clones, 90% to 95% seen once; the top ten hold 1.5% to 2%. The source material was peripheral blood, sampled 28 days after the second AZD1222 dose. All receptors come from an adult who received the AZD1222 COVID-19 vaccine.

This clone was observed a handful of times. The V gene is TRBV2, the J gene TRBJ1-5; a weak D match, TRBD1 (5 bases). There are 13 residues in the CDR3. In germline, CDR1 is SNHLY, CDR2 FYNNEI. V lost 10 bases and J 8 bases, leaving 18 bases between the germline ends. The CDR3 DNA sequence: TGTGCCACCGCGGCAGGACAAGTAAAGCCCCAGCATTTT. Translating gives CATAAGQVKPQHF.

J is TRBJ2-3 and V is TRBV5-1; D is possibly TRBD1 or TRBD2 (5 bases each). The V gene's germline CDR1 is SGHRS and CDR2 YFSETQ. The CDR3 is 15 amino acids. V was trimmed by 3 bases and J by 7 bases, leaving 18 bases between them. CDR3 loop: CASSSSWLGVNTQYF. In DNA form, the CDR3 reads TGCGCCAGCAGCTCTAGCTGGCTGGGGGTGAATACGCAGTATTTT.

The chain couples TRBV5-1 to TRBJ2-2; 8 bases are a match to TRBD1. The CDR3 extends over 13 amino acids. Germline V CDR1 and CDR2: SGHRS, YFSETQ. V gave up 7 bases and J gave up 5 bases; unmatched junction bases: 4. This chain's CDR3 is CASLGQGTGELFF. DNA of the CDR3: TGCGCCAGCCTTGGACAGGGTACCGGGGAGCTGTTTTTT.

The chain is built from TRBV18 and TRBJ2-1; TRBD2 might be the D (5 bases). Looked up from germline, CDR1 is KGHSH and CDR2 is LQKENI. Trimming took off 2 bases at V and 9 bases at J, with 14 bases between the two ends. The length of the CDR3 is 14 residues. DNA of the CDR3: TGTGCCAGCTCACCAACTCAAGCGGAGCTTGAGCAGTTCTTC. This encodes CASSPTQAELEQFF.

This clone has just one count. The rearrangement links TRBV7-3 to TRBJ2-3, with TRBD2 matching 8 bases. The CDR3 is 18 amino acids. Germline V gene data show CDR1 as SGHTA and CDR2 as FQGTGA. V shed 5 bases and J 3 bases; nucleotides not matched to a gene: 16. CDR3 sequence: CASSAQALGGERTDTQYF. In nucleotides, the CDR3 is TGTGCCAGCAGCGCCCAAGCCCTCGGGGGGGAGAGGACAGATACGCAGTATTTT.

The rearrangement links TRBV5-1 to TRBJ1-4; 11 bases are a match to TRBD1. The CDR3 covers 16 residues. With V trimmed by 0 bases and J by 7 bases, 5 bases remained unmatched. In germline, CDR1 is SGHRS, CDR2 YFSETQ. The CDR3, as DNA: TGCGCCAGCAGCTTGGAGGGCGGGACAGGGGGTGAAAAACTGTTTTTT. It codes for CASSLEGGTGGEKLFF. The full variable domain, its missing parts supplied by reference TRBV5-1 and TRBJ1-4, is KAGVTQTPRYLIKTRGQQVTLSCSPISGHRSVSWYQQTPGQGLQFLFEYFSETQRNKGNFPGRFSGRQFSNSRSEMNVSTLELGDSALYLCASSLEGGTGGEKLFFGSGTQLSVL.

This clone has only a few counts. CDR3 sequence: CASSFLSEQFF. The CDR3 DNA is TGTGCCAGCAGTTTTCTGAGTGAGCAGTTCTTC. The chain couples TRBV12-3 or TRBV12-4 to TRBJ2-1, with no clear D. The CDR3 loop spans 11 amino acids. The ends were cut back, 3 bases at V and 9 bases at J, with 6 bases in the middle.

This clone was observed once. The chain has TRBV3-1 (or the pseudogene TRBV3-2) and TRBJ2-2, with 7 bases fitting TRBD1. V trimming: 2 bases; J trimming: 7 bases; junction bases outside the gene matches: 10. CDR3 length: 16 residues. The germline CDR1 and CDR2 sequences are LGHDT and YNNKEL (reference sequence). The CDR3 DNA reads as TGTGCCAGCAGCCAACAATTTAAGGGGGCGGGCGGGGAGCTGTTTTTT. This translates into CASSQQFKGAGGELFF.

This clone was observed a handful of times. The genes are TRBV6-6 and TRBJ2-5, with D uncertain. Trimming removed 5 bases at V and 2 bases at J, with 3 bases between. Germline V gene sequence: CDR1 MNHNY, CDR2 SVGAGI (reference sequence). This CDR3 contains 11 residues. CDR3 loop: CASSHQETQYF. The DNA of the CDR3 is TGTGCCAGCAGTCATCAAGAGACCCAGTACTTC.

With regard to this clone: A junction boundary mismatches the germline segment, possibly from a read error. The chain couples TRBV14 to TRBJ1-2; unclear D gene. CDR3 length: 8 amino acids. Germline V gene data show CDR1 as SGHDN and CDR2 as FVKESK. CDR3 sequence reads: CASSPPGF. CDR3 DNA sequence: TGTGCCAGCAGCCCGCCGGGCTTC.

The chain couples TRBV7-8 to TRBJ1-2; maybe TRBD1 (5 bases). CDR3 size: 13 residues. Per the germline V gene, CDR1 is SGHVS and CDR2 is FQNEAQ. The ends were cut back, 5 bases at V and 2 bases at J, with 9 bases in the middle. The CDR3 reads CASSQQANYGYTF. In nucleotides, the CDR3 is TGTGCCAGCAGCCAACAGGCCAACTATGGCTACACCTTC.

The V gene is TRBV10-2, the J gene TRBJ1-1; D might be TRBD1 (5 bases). CDR3 size: 13 residues. V dropped 3 bases and J dropped 5 bases, with 10 bases sitting between them. The germline V gene has CDR1 WSHSY and CDR2 SAAADI. The CDR3 bases are TGCGCCAGCAGTGACCGGGGACGGACTGAAGCTTTCTTT. Its protein is CASSDRGRTEAFF.

The chain uses TRBV7-8 and TRBJ2-2; D not certain. The germline CDR1 and CDR2 sequences are SGHVS and FQNEAQ. This CDR3 has 17 residues. V was pared by 4 bases and J by 0 bases, with 15 bases between. The CDR3 loop is CASSSRLSKSNTGELFF. In DNA form, the CDR3 reads TGTGCCAGCAGCTCCCGATTGTCAAAATCGAACACCGGGGAGCTGTTTTTT.

In this sample, this clone turned up once. The chain joins TRBV7-9 to TRBJ2-1; D is uncertain. This CDR3 is 11 amino acids long. V lost 5 bases, J lost 3 bases, and 2 bases lay in between. Germline V gene sequence: CDR1 SEHNR, CDR2 FQNEAQ (reference sequence). The chain's CDR3 is CASSIYNEQFF. As DNA, the CDR3 is TGTGCCAGCAGCATCTACAATGAGCAGTTCTTC.

This CDR3 is CASSQATGSYYGYTF. CDR3 DNA sequence: TGTGCCAGCAGCCAAGCGACAGGGTCGTACTATGGCTACACCTTC. The chain recombines TRBV3-1 (or the pseudogene TRBV3-2) with TRBJ1-2, with TRBD1 matching over 7 bases. The CDR3 is 15 amino acids. Losses at the gene ends were 1 base for V and 3 bases for J; bases not matched to a gene: 5. CDR1 is LGHDT and CDR2 is YNNKEL in the germline V gene (reference sequence).

The rearrangement joins TRBV5-6 to TRBJ1-2; no firm D call. Germline values: CDR1 SGHDT, CDR2 YYEEEE. Trimming left V 2 bases short and J 6 bases short, with 5 bases between. This CDR3 has 11 amino acids. The chain's CDR3 is CASSFINGYTF. The DNA of the CDR3 is TGTGCCAGCAGCTTTATTAATGGCTACACCTTC.

This clone was observed once. The chain couples TRBV7-9 to TRBJ2-3, with 9 nucleotides matching TRBD2. Germline V gene sequence: CDR1 SEHNR, CDR2 FQNEAQ (reference sequence). The CDR3 loop spans 15 amino acids. DNA of the CDR3: TGTGCAGTAGGCCCTAGCGGGACATTCACAGATACGCAGTATTTT. Translation: CAVGPSGTFTDTQYF.

The chain combines TRBV6-5 with TRBJ2-7; maybe TRBD2 (6 bases). This CDR3 is built from 16 residues. V was shortened by 0 bases and J by 0 bases, with 12 bases between the two germline ends. Germline V gene sequence: CDR1 MNHEY, CDR2 SVGAGI. This chain's CDR3 is CASSYSGVAVSYEQYF. Written as DNA, the CDR3 is TGTGCCAGCAGTTACTCAGGGGTAGCGGTCTCCTACGAGCAGTACTTC.

The V call is TRBV9, the J call TRBJ2-1; TRBD2 matches at 7 bases. CDR3 size: 16 residues. V lost 5 bases to trimming and J lost 0 bases; unmatched junction nucleotides: 8. Germline CDR1 is SGDLS and CDR2 is YYNGEE. The CDR3, as DNA: TGTGCCAGCAGGTCGGGAGGTCGGAGCTCCTACAATGAGCAGTTCTTC. Amino acid sequence: CASRSGGRSSYNEQFF. Full variable domain (outside the CDR3, taken from reference TRBV9 and TRBJ2-1): DSGVTQTPKHLITATGQRVTLRCSPRSGDLSVYWYQQSLDQGLQFLIQYYNGEERAKGNILERFSAQQFPDLHSELNLSSLELGDSALYFCASRSGGRSSYNEQFFGPGTRLTVL.

The rearrangement links TRBV19 to TRBJ2-7; D tentatively fits TRBD1 or TRBD2 (6 bases each). CDR1 LNHDA and CDR2 SQIVND come from the germline V gene (reference sequence). The CDR3 consists of 15 residues. Trimming stripped 5 bases from V and 3 bases from J, with 17 bases between. CDR3 sequence reads: CASSPRGGRIYEQYF. CDR3 nucleotides: TGTGCCAGTAGTCCCCGAGGGGGGCGCATCTACGAGCAGTACTTC. The whole variable domain, filled in from reference TRBV19 and TRBJ2-7, reads DGGITQSPKYLFRKEGQNVTLSCEQNLNHDAMYWYRQDPGQGLRLIYYSQIVNDFQKGDIAEGYSVSREKKESFPLTVTSAQKNPTAFYLCASSPRGGRIYEQYFGPGTRLTVT.